These 6 T cell receptor beta chains were sequenced from one sample in a study of OX40 agonist ivuxolimab in advanced cancers. Using immunoSEQ multiplex PCR, the repertoire was profiled, and TCRdb retains in-frame clones only, with some absent. The table records about 62,000 clones, roughly 87% of them present only once. The source was CD4+ or CD8+ T cells sorted from blood, collected in a trial of the OX40 agonist ivuxolimab. These receptors were obtained from an adult with an advanced solid tumor such as melanoma, head and neck, liver or kidney cancer.

For this clone: Sequence at one end of the junction differs from germline and may be a read error. The chain has TRBV6-5 and TRBJ2-1, with 10 bases matching TRBD1. Per the germline V gene, CDR1 is MNHEY and CDR2 is SVGAGI. The CDR3 contains 16 residues. CDR3: CVSSSLDRGFYNEQFF. CDR3 bases: TGTGTCAGCAGTTCCCTGGACAGGGGGTTCTACAATGAGCAGTTCTTC.

The chain carries TRBV2 and TRBJ2-5; the D is unclear. The CDR3 extends over 13 amino acids. Germline V gives CDR1 SNHLY, CDR2 FYNNEI. Between the trimmed V and J ends, which lost 6 bases and 4 bases, there was a span of 12 bases. CDR3 nucleotide sequence: TGTGCCAGCAGGTCTAGGGTAGCAGAGACCCAGTACTTC. It encodes CASRSRVAETQYF.

The chain joins TRBV10-3 to TRBJ2-1; the match to TRBD2 covers 8 bases. The CDR3 has 16 amino acids. Unmatched junction bases numbered 11, after V lost 5 bases and J lost 5 bases. Germline CDR1 ENHRY, CDR2 SYGVKD. CDR3 coding DNA: TGTGCCATCAGTTTCTTCGGGGGGGAAAGGGACAATGAGCAGTTCTTC. This sequence encodes CAISFFGGERDNEQFF.

The V call is TRBV7-2, the J call TRBJ1-2; D is possibly TRBD1 (6 bases). The germline gives CDR1 SGHTA, CDR2 FQGNSA. The CDR3 length is 15 residues. With 7 bases removed from V and 8 bases from J, the gap between germline ends came to 23 bases. CDR3 coding DNA: TGTGCCAGCACACTCCAGGGGTCCCCTCGGCCCGGCTACACCTTC. Translated, it gives CASTLQGSPRPGYTF.

This sequence joins TRBV6-5 and TRBJ2-7; tentatively, D is TRBD1 (5 bases). Germline CDR1 reads MNHEY; CDR2 reads SVGAGI. The CDR3 has 13 amino acids. Deletions cut 6 bases from V and 7 bases from J, with 16 bases between. The chain's CDR3 is CASSNRPGREQYF. CDR3 DNA sequence: TGTGCCAGCAGCAACCGCCCAGGGCGGGAGCAGTACTTC.

The chain carries TRBV30 and TRBJ2-7, with D unclear. The CDR3 contains 13 residues. The V and J ends lost 6 bases and 2 bases respectively, with 14 bases between them. CDR1 is GTSNPN and CDR2 is SVGIG in the germline V gene (reference sequence). The CDR3 loop reads CACNSPSTYEQYF. As DNA, the CDR3 is TGTGCCTGTAACAGTCCTTCCACCTACGAGCAGTACTTC.